The entry below describes one T cell receptor (beta chain). Its antigen remains unknown. Vbeta (60) and Jbeta (13) primers were used in the PCR. Only in-frame clones appear in the TCRdb table, and some are missing; sequencing was by immunoSEQ multiplex PCR. The sample has more than 200,000 clones; around 79% are singletons. The data derive from a study of cytomegalovirus exposure and HLA in healthy donors. Study conclusions and caveats: In an earlier analysis, productive rearrangement rates for most beta V segments clustered near 90% or 30%.

CDR3 length: 16 amino acids. The sample comprised PBMCs. This clonotype originated in a girl aged 2 to 10 in good health and CMV-seronegative. The chain has TRBV21-1 and TRBJ1-1; the table assigns TRBD1, which was not confirmed against the DNA. TRBV21-1 is labeled a pseudogene. As DNA, the CDR3 is TGTCGCCAGGTCGCCGGGACAGCGACCATGAACACTGAAGCTTTCTTT. Translated: CRQVAGTATMNTEAFF.